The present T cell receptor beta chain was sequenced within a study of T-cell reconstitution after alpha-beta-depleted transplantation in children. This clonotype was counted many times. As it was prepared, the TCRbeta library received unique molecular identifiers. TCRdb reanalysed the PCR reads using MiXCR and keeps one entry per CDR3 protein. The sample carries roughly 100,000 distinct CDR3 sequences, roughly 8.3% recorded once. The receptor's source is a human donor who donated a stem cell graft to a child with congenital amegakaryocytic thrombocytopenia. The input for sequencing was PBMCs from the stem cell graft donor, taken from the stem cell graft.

This CDR3 reads CASSFQPDRTDTQYF. The CDR3 DNA reads TGTGCCAGCAGCTTTCAGCCGGACCGGACCGATACGCAGTATTTT. V is TRBV5-6 and J is TRBJ2-3, with unresolved D. V was clipped by 2 bases and J by 6 bases, with 16 bases between them. CDR3 length: 15 amino acids. Germline V lookup: CDR1 SGHDT, CDR2 YYEEEE.